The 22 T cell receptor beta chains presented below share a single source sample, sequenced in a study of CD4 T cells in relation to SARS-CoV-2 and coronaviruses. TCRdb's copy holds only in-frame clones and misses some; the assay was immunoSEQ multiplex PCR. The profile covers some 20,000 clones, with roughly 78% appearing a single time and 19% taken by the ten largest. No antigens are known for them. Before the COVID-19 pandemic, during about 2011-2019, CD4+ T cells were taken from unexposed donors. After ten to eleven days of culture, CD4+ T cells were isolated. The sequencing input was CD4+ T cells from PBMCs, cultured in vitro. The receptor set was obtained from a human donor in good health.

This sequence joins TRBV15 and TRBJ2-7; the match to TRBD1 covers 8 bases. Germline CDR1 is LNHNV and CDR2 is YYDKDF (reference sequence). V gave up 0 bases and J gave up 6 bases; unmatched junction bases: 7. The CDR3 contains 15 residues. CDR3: CATSRDTGGSREQYF. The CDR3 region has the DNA TGTGCCACCAGCAGAGATACAGGGGGAAGTCGCGAGCAGTACTTC.

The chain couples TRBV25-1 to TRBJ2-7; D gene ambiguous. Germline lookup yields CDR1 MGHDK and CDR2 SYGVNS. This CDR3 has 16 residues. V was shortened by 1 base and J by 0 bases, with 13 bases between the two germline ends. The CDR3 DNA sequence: TGTGCCAGCAGTGAATCGGTAGCCAAGGGCTCCTACGAGCAGTACTTC. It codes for CASSESVAKGSYEQYF.

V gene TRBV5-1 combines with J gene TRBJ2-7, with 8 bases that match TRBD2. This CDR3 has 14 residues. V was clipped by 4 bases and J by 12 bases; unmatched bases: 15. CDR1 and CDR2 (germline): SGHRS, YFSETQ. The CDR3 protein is CASSGGTSHTPVYF. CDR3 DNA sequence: TGCGCCAGCAGCGGCGGGACTAGTCACACCCCTGTGTACTTC.

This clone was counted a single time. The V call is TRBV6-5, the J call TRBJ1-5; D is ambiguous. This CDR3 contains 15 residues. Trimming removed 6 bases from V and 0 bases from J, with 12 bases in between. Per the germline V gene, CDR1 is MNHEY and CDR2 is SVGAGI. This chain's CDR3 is CASRAFSYSNQPQHF. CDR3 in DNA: TGTGCCAGCAGGGCCTTCAGCTATAGCAATCAGCCCCAGCATTTT.

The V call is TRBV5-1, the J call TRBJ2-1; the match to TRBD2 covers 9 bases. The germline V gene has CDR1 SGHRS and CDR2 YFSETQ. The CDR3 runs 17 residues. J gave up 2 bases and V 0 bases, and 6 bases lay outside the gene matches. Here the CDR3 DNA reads TGCGCCAGCAGCTTGGATGGTAGCGGGAGACCCTACAATGAGCAGTTCTTC. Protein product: CASSLDGSGRPYNEQFF.

In DNA, the CDR3 is TGCGCCAGCAGCTTGAGTCTAGCGCCGGGTCAGCCAGATACGCAGTATTTT. Its translation: CASSLSLAPGQPDTQYF. The chain carries TRBV5-1 and TRBJ2-3, with D possibly matching TRBD2 (6 bases). CDR1 and CDR2 from the germline V gene are SGHRS and YFSETQ. The CDR3 runs 17 residues. V was trimmed by 1 base and J by 4 bases, leaving 19 bases between them.

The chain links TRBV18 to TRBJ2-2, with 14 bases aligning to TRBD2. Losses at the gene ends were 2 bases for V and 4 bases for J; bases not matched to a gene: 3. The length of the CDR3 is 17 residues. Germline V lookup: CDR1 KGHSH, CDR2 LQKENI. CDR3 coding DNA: TGTGCCAGCTCACCAGGGACTAGCGGGAGTGGCACCGGGGAGCTGTTTTTT. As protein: CASSPGTSGSGTGELFF.

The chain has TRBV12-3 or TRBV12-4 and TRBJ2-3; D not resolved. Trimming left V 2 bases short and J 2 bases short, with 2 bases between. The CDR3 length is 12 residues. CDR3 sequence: CASSLSTDTQYF. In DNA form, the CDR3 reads TGTGCCAGCAGTTTATCCACAGATACGCAGTATTTT.

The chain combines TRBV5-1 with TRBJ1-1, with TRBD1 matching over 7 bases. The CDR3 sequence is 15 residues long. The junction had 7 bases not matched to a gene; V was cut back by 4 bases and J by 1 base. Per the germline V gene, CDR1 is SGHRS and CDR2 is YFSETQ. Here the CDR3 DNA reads TGCGCCAGCAGCCGCTCCGGGACAGAGAACACTGAAGCTTTCTTT. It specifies CASSRSGTENTEAFF.

CDR3 residues: CATSDFEETQYF. CDR3 sequence (DNA): TGTGCCACCAGTGATTTTGAAGAGACCCAGTACTTC. The V gene is TRBV24-1, the J gene TRBJ2-5; D not certain. This CDR3 is built from 12 residues. The V end was cut by 1 base, the J end by 3 bases, with 2 bases between. CDR1 and CDR2 from the germline V gene are KGHDR and SFDVKD.

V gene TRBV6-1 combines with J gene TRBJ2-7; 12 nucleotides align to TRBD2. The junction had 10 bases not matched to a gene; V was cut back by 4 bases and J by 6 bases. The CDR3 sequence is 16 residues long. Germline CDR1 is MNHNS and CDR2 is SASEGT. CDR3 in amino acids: CASSAGLAGKFSEQYF. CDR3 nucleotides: TGTGCCAGCAGTGCCGGACTAGCGGGAAAGTTCAGCGAGCAGTACTTC.

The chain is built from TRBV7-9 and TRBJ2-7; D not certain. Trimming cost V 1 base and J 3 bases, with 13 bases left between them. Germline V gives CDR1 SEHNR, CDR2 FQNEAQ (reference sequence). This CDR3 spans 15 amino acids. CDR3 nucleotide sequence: TGTGCCAGCAGCTTAGGTCCCAGCCCAAACTACGAGCAGTACTTC. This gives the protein CASSLGPSPNYEQYF.

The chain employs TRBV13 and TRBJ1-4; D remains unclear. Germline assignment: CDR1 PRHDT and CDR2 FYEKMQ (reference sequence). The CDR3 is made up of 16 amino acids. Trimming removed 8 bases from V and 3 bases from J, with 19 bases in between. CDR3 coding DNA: TGTGCCAGCGGTGACTTTCTCCAAACGGCTAATGAAAAACTGTTTTTT. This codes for CASGDFLQTANEKLFF.

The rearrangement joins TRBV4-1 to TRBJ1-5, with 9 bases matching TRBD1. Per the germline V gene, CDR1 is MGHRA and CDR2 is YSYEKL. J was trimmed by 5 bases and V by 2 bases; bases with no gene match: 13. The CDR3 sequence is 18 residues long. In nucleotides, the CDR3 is TGCGCCAGCAGCCAAAAGGGGTTGCGGGACAGGGTTTATCAGCCCCAGCATTTT. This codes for CASSQKGLRDRVYQPQHF.

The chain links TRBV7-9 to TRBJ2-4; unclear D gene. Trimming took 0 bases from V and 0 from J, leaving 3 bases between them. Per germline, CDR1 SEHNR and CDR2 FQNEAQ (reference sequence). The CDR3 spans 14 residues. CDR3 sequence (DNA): TGTGCCAGCAGCTTAGCCGTAGCCAAAAACATTCAGTACTTC. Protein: CASSLAVAKNIQYF.

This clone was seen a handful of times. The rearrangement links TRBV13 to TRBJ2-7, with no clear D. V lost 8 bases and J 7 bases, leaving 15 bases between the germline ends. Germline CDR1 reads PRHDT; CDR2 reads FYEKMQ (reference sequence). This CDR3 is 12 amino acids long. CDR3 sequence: CASGVPEREQYF. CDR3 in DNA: TGTGCCAGCGGGGTGCCTGAGCGAGAGCAGTACTTC.

The CDR3: CASSFPLAVDTGELFF. CDR3 DNA sequence: TGTGCCAGCAGCTTTCCCCTGGCCGTGGACACCGGGGAGCTGTTTTTT. The rearrangement uses TRBV7-9 and TRBJ2-2, with no clear D. The CDR3 spans 16 residues. Germline CDR1 reads SEHNR; CDR2 reads FQNEAQ (reference sequence). The V end lost 3 bases, the J end lost 3 bases, and 14 bases lay between the germline ends.

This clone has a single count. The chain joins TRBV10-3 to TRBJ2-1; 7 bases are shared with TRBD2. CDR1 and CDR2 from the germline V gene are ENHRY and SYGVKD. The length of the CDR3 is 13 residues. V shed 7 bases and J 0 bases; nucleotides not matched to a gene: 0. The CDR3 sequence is CAITGGSYNEQFF. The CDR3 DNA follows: TGTGCCATCACGGGGGGCTCCTACAATGAGCAGTTCTTC.

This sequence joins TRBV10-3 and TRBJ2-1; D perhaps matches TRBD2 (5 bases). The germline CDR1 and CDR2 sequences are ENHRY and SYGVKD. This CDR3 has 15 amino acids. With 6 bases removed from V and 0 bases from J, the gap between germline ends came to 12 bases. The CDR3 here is CAIRSGLSSYNEQFF. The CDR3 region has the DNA TGTGCCATCAGGAGCGGACTGAGCTCCTACAATGAGCAGTTCTTC.

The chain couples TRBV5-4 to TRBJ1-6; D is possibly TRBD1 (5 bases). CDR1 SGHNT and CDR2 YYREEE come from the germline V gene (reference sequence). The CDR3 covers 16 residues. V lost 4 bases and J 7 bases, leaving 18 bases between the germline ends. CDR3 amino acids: CASSPPGLPQNSPLHF. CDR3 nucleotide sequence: TGTGCCAGCAGCCCTCCGGGACTTCCTCAAAATTCACCCCTCCACTTT. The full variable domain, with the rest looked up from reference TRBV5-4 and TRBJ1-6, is ETGVTQSPTHLIKTRGQQVTLRCSSQSGHNTVSWYQQALGQGPQFIFQYYREEENGRGNFPPRFSGLQFPNYSSELNVNALELDDSALYLCASSPPGLPQNSPLHFGNGTRLTVT.

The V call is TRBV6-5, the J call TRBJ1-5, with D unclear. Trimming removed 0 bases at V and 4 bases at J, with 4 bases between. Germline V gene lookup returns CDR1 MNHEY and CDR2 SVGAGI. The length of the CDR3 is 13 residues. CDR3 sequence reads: CASSYSLNQPQHF. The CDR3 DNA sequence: TGTGCCAGCAGTTACTCGCTGAATCAGCCCCAGCATTTT.

The CDR3 DNA reads TGTGCCTGGACCCCCCAGCTGGGGGAGCTGTTTTTT. Translating it yields CAWTPQLGELFF. V and J are TRBV30 and TRBJ2-2; D is unresolved. From germline, CDR1 is GTSNPN and CDR2 SVGIG (reference sequence). The CDR3 totals 12 residues. V lost 4 bases and J 8 bases, leaving 11 bases between the germline ends.